This TCR beta chain appears in the sequencing data of a study of blood T cell repertoires in COVID-19. Clones were read by immunoSEQ multiplex PCR, and TCRdb kept only the in-frame ones, dropping some. The data hold roughly 250,000 clones, with over 80% observed a single time. V was trimmed by 3 bases and J by 4 bases, leaving 15 bases between them. The CDR3 sequence is 15 residues long. Per the germline V gene, CDR1 is SGHAT and CDR2 is FQNNGV. There are a few counts of this clone. J is TRBJ1-1 and V is TRBV11-2; D might be TRBD1 (5 bases). This receptor was identified in a human donor in a cohort exposed to, infected with or recovered from COVID-19 (not recorded which). The donor label of this sample is uncertain. Sequencing was performed on PBMCs or T cells enriched from blood (not recorded which). DNA for the CDR3: TGTGCCAGCAGCTTCCGCCGCGGGGGGACCACTGAAGCTTTCTTT. Amino acid sequence: CASSFRRGGTTEAFF.